The sample holds many counts of the clone carrying this T cell receptor (beta chain). Antigen specificity is unknown. This entry belongs to a study of T cells after yellow fever vaccination. General study findings and limits: Within FACS-sorted repertoires, abundant clonotypes contaminating from the bulk population could be present.

J was trimmed by 7 bases and V by 1 base; bases with no gene match: 7. Germline assignment: CDR1 SGDLS and CDR2 YYNGEE. This CDR3 spans 15 amino acids. TCRdb re-analysed the 5' RACE reads in MiXCR, keeping a single row per CDR3 protein. Of about 240,000 distinct CDR3 sequences listed, 3.6% are singletons. The clonotype originates from a man aged 18-30 years who received the YFV17D yellow fever vaccine. The sequencing used PBMCs, collected 15 days after the yellow fever booster vaccination. This rearrangement joins TRBV9 to TRBJ2-1; 8 positions match TRBD2. The CDR3 nucleotides are TGTGCCAGCAGCGTATCGGGGGGGCTTATGAATGAGCAGTTCTTC. This sequence encodes CASSVSGGLMNEQFF.